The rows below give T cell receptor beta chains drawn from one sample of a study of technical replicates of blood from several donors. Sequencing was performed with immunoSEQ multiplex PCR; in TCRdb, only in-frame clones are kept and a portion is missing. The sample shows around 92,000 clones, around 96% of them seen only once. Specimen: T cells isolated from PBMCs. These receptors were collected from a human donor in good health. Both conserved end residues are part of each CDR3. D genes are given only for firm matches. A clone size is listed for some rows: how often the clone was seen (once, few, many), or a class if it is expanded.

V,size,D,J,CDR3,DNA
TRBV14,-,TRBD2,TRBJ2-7,CASSQLSGLAGHHEQYF,TGTGCCAGCAGCCAATTGTCGGGGCTAGCGGGACATCACGAGCAGTACTTC
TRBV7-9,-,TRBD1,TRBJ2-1,CASSLWTGSYNEQFF,TGTGCCAGCAGCCTCTGGACAGGGAGTTACAATGAGCAGTTCTTC
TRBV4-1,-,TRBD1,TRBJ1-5,CASSRVTGVQPQHF,TGCGCCAGCAGCCGCGTGACAGGGGTTCAGCCCCAGCATTTT
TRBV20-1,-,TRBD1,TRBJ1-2,CSITGGGGYTF,TGCAGTATCACAGGGGGTGGTGGCTACACCTTC
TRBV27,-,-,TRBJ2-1,CASSKGLGSYNEQFF,TGTGCCAGCAGTAAGGGGCTTGGCTCCTACAATGAGCAGTTCTTC
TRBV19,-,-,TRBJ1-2,CAGRSDGNYGYTF,TGTGCCGGAAGGAGCGACGGAAACTATGGCTACACCTTC
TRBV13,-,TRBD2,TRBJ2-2,CASSLVGFGGRGAANTGELFF,TGTGCCAGCAGCTTAGTCGGCTTTGGCGGGAGAGGCGCCGCGAACACCGGGGAGCTGTTTTTT
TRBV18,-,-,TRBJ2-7,CASSPDKGNSYEQYF,TGTGCCAGCTCACCAGACAAGGGGAACTCCTACGAGCAGTACTTC
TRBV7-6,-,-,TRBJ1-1,CASSLGGWNTEAFF,TGTGCCAGCAGCTTAGGAGGGTGGAACACTGAAGCTTTCTTT
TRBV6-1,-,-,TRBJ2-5,CASSEREWRETQYF,TGTGCCAGCAGTGAAAGAGAATGGAGAGAGACCCAGTACTTC
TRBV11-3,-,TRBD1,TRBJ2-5,CASSYRQGQETQYF,TGTGCCAGCAGCTACAGACAGGGACAAGAGACCCAGTACTTC
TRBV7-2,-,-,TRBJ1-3,CASSDSGNTIYF,TGTGCCAGCAGCGACAGTGGAAACACCATATATTTT
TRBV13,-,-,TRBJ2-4,CASSLVGVVDIQYF,TGTGCCAGCAGCTTAGTAGGGGTTGTGGACATTCAGTACTTC
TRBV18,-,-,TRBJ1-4,CASSPTADNEKLFF,TGTGCCAGCTCACCGACAGCAGATAATGAAAAACTGTTTTTT
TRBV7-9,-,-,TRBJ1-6,CASSPQGSNSPLHF,TGTGCCAGCAGCCCTCAGGGGAGTAATTCACCCCTCCACTTT
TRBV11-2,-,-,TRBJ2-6,CASTRRGLLGANVLTF,TGTGCCAGCACTAGGCGGGGGCTTCTTGGGGCCAACGTCCTGACTTTC
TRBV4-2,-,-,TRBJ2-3,CASSPNQRSTDTQYF,TGTGCCAGCAGCCCCAACCAGAGGAGCACAGATACGCAGTATTTT
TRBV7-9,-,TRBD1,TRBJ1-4,CASSPGTATNEKLFF,TGTGCCAGCAGCCCCGGGACAGCAACTAATGAAAAACTGTTTTTT
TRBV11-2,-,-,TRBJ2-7,CASSSRGGNEQYF,TGTGCCAGCAGCTCCAGGGGAGGGAACGAGCAGTACTTC
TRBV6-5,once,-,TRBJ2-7,CASSLVGGSYEQYF,TGTGCCAGCAGCCTAGTAGGCGGTTCCTACGAGCAGTACTTC
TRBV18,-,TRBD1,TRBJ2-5,CASSPRGQGPYETQYF,TGTGCCAGCTCTCCCCGGGGACAGGGGCCGTACGAGACCCAGTACTTC
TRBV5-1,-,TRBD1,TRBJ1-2,CASSLTGVDYGYTF,TGCGCCAGCAGCTTAACAGGGGTAGACTATGGCTACACCTTC
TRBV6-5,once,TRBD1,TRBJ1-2,CASSYSRGNGYTF,TGTGCCAGCAGTTACTCCAGGGGGAATGGCTACACCTTC